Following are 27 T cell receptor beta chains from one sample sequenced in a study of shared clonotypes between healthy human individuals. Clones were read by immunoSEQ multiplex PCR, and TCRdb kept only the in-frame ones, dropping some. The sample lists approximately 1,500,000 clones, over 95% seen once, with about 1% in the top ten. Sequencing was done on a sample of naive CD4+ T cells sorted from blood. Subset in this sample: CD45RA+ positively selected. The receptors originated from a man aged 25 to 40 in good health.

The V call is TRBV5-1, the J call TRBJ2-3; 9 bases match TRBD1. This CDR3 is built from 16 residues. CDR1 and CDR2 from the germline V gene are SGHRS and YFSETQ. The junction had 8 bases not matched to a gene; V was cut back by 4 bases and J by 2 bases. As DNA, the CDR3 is TGCGCCAGCAGCCGGACCGGGACAGGGAACACAGATACGCAGTATTTT. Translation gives CASSRTGTGNTDTQYF.

The CDR3 DNA reads TGTGCCAGCAGCTCCCTCGCTTTCTTT. Translated: CASSSLAFF. The chain has TRBV11-2 and TRBJ1-1, with D unclear. V was clipped by 4 bases and J by 11 bases, with 5 bases between them. The CDR3 runs 9 residues. Germline loops: CDR1 SGHAT, CDR2 FQNNGV.

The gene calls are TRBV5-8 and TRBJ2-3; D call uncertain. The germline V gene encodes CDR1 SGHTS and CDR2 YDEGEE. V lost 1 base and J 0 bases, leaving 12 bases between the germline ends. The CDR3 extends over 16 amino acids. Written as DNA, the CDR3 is TGTGCCAGCAGCTTGAGGCGGAAACCTAGCACAGATACGCAGTATTTT. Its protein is CASSLRRKPSTDTQYF. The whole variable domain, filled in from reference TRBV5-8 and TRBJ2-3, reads EAGVTQSPTHLIKTRGQQATLRCSPISGHTSVYWYQQALGLGLQFLLWYDEGEERNRGNFPPRFSGRQFPNYSSELNVNALELEDSALYLCASSLRRKPSTDTQYFGPGTRLTVL.

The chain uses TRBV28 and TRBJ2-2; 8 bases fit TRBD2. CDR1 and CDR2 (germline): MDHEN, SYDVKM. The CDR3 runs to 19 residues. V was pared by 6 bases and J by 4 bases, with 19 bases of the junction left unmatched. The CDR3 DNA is TGTGCCAGCAGACCTTTTGGGTATGGGCGGGAGGCCCGCACCGGGGAGCTGTTTTTT. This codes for CASRPFGYGREARTGELFF.

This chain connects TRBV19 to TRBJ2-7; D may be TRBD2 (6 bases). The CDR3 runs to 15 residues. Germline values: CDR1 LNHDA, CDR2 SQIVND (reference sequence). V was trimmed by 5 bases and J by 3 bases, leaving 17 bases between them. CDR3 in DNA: TGTGCCAGTAGTCCCCTACCGGGAGCGCGCTACGAGCAGTACTTC. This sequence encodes CASSPLPGARYEQYF.

CDR3 amino acids: CASSPTGDRSYEQYF. The CDR3 bases are TGTGCCAGCAGTCCCACAGGGGACCGCTCCTACGAGCAGTACTTC. The genes are TRBV28 and TRBJ2-7; 7 positions agree with TRBD1. CDR1 and CDR2 from the germline V gene are MDHEN and SYDVKM. The CDR3 has 15 amino acids. V dropped 5 bases and J dropped 0; count of bases not matched to a gene: 7.

The chain's CDR3 is CASSQDQGYQPQHF. As DNA, the CDR3 is TGCGCCAGCAGCCAAGATCAAGGGTATCAGCCCCAGCATTTT. This rearrangement joins TRBV4-1 to TRBJ1-5; D call uncertain. Germline-derived CDR1 and CDR2 are MGHRA and YSYEKL. The CDR3 sequence is 14 residues long. V dropped 0 bases and J dropped 5 bases, with 8 bases sitting between them.

Written as DNA, the CDR3 is TGTGCCAGCAGCCGGACTAGCGACAACAATGAGCAGTTCTTC. Protein product: CASSRTSDNNEQFF. V usage is TRBV7-3 and J usage is TRBJ2-1, with 9 bases lining up with TRBD2. Germline-derived CDR1 and CDR2 are SGHTA and FQGTGA. This CDR3 has 14 residues. V was clipped by 5 bases and J by 5 bases; unmatched bases: 4.

The CDR3 coding sequence is TGTGCCTGGAGGCGGGCAACTAATGAAAAACTGTTTTTT. Protein: CAWRRATNEKLFF. The gene calls are TRBV30 and TRBJ1-4; D uncertain. The CDR3 is 13 residues long. The germline gives CDR1 GTSNPN, CDR2 SVGIG (reference sequence). The V and J ends lost 3 bases and 0 bases respectively, with 5 bases between them.

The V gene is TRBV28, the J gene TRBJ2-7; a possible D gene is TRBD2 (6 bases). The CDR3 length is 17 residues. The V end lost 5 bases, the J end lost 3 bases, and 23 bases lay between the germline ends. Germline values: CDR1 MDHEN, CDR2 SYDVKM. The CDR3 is CASSRGAGLTTYYEQYF. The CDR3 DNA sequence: TGTGCCAGCAGTCGGGGAGCGGGTTTAACAACTTACTACGAGCAGTACTTC.

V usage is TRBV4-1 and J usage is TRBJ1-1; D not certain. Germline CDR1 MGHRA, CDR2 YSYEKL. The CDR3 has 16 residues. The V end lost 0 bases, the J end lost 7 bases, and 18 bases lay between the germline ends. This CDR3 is CASSQETSRASVEAFF. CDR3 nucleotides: TGCGCCAGCAGCCAAGAGACCAGCCGGGCAAGCGTTGAAGCTTTCTTT.

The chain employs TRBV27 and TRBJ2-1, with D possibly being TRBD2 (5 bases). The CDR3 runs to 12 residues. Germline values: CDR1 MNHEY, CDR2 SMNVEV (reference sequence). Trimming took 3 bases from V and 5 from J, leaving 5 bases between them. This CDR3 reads CASSFGDNEQFF. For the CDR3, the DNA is TGTGCCAGCAGTTTCGGGGACAATGAGCAGTTCTTC.

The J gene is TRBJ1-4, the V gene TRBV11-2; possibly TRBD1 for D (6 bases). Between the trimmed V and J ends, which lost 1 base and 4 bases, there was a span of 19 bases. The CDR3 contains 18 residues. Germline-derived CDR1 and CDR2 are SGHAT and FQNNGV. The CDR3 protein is CASSLGQDPRPGNEKLFF. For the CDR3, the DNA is TGTGCCAGCAGCTTAGGACAGGATCCCAGGCCGGGTAATGAAAAACTGTTTTTT. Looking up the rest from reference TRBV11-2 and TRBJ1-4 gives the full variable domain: EAGVAQSPRYKIIEKRQSVAFWCNPISGHATLYWYQQILGQGPKLLIQFQNNGVVDDSQLPKDRFSAERLKGVDSTLKIQPAKLEDSAVYLCASSLGQDPRPGNEKLFFGSGTQLSVL.

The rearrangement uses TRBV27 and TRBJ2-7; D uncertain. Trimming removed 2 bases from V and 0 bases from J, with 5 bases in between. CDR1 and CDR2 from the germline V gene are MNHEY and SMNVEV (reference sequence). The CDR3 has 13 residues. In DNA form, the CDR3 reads TGTGCCAGCAGTTTACCTCGCTCCTACGAGCAGTACTTC. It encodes CASSLPRSYEQYF.

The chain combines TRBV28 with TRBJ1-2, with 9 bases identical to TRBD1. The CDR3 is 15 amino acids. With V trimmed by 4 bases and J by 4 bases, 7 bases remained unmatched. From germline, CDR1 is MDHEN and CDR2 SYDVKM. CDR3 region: CASSSTDRGGYGYTF. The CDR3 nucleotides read TGTGCCAGCAGTTCCACGGACAGGGGCGGCTATGGCTACACCTTC.

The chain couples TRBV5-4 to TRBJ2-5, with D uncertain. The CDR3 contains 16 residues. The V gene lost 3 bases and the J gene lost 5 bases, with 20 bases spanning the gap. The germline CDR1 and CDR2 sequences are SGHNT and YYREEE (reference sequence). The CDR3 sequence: CASSSRAESGGETQYF. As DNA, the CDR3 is TGTGCCAGCAGCTCCCGGGCCGAATCGGGTGGGGAGACCCAGTACTTC.

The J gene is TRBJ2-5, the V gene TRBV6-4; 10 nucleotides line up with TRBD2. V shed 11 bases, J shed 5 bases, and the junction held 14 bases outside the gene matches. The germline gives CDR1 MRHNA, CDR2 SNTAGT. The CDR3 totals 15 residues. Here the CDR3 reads CAPLAGARLGETQYF. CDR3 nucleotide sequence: TGTGCCCCCCTAGCGGGAGCTCGGCTGGGGGAGACCCAGTACTTC.

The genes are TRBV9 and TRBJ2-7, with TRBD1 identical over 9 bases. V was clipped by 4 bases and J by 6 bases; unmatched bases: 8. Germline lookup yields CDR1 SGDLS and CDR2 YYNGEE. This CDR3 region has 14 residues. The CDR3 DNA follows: TGTGCCAGCAGCCCCCGGACAGGGGTTGCCGAGCAGTACTTC. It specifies CASSPRTGVAEQYF.

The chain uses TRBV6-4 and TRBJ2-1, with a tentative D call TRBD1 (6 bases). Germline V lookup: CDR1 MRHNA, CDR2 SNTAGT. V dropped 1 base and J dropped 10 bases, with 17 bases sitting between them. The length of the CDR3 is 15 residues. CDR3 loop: CASSDWGQPPQEQFF. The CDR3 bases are TGTGCCAGCAGTGACTGGGGACAACCTCCCCAGGAGCAGTTCTTC.

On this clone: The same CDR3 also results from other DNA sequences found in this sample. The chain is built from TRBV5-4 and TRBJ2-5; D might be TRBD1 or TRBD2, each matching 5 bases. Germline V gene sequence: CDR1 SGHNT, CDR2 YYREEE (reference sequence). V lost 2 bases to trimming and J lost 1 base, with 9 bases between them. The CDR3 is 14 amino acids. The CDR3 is CASSLGTAQETQYF. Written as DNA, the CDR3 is TGTGCCAGCAGCTTAGGGACGGCCCAAGAGACCCAGTACTTC.

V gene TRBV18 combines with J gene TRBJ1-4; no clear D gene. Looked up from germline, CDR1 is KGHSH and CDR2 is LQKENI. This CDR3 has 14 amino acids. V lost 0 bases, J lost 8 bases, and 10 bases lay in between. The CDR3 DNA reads TGTGCCAGCTCACCACCGGGGTCCAGAGAAAAACTGTTTTTT. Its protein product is CASSPPGSREKLFF.

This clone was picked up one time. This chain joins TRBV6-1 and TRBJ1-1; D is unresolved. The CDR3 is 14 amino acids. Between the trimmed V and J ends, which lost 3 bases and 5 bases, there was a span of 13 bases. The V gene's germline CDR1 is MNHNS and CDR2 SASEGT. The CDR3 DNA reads TGTGCCAGCAGTGACTCAGGCGCCGGGACTGAAGCTTTCTTT. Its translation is CASSDSGAGTEAFF.

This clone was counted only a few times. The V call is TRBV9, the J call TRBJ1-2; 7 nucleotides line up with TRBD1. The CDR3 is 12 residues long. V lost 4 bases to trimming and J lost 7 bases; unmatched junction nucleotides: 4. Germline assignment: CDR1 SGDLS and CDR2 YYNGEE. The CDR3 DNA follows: TGTGCCAGCAGCTACCGGACAGGTGGCTACACCTTC. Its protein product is CASSYRTGGYTF.

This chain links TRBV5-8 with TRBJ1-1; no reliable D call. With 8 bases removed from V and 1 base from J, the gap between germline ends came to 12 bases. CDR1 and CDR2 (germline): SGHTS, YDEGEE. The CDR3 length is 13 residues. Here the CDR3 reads CASLRAGNTEAFF. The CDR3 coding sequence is TGTGCCAGTCTGCGGGCCGGGAACACTGAAGCTTTCTTT.

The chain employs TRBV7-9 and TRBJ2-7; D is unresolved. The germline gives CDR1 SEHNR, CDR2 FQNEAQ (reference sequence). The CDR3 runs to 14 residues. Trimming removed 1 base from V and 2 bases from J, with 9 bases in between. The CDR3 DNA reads TGTGCCAGCAGCTTAGGGGTCCGAACCTACGAGCAGTACTTC. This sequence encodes CASSLGVRTYEQYF.

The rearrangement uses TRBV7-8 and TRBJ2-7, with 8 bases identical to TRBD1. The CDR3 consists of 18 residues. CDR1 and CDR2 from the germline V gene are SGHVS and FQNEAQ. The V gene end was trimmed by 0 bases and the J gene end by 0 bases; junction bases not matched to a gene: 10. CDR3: CASSLAPGGAGSSYEQYF. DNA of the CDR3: TGTGCCAGCAGCTTAGCGCCAGGGGGCGCGGGGAGCTCCTACGAGCAGTACTTC.

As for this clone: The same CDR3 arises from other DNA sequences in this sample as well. CDR3 in amino acids: CASSPLPSSYEQYF. In DNA, the CDR3 is TGTGCCAGCTCACCTCTTCCCAGCTCCTACGAGCAGTACTTC. This sequence joins TRBV18 and TRBJ2-7; unclear D gene. Germline values: CDR1 KGHSH, CDR2 LQKENI. CDR3 length: 14 residues. V was cut by 3 bases and J by 0 bases, with 9 bases left in between. The whole variable domain, filled in from reference TRBV18 and TRBJ2-7, reads NAGVMQNPRHLVRRRGQEARLRCSPMKGHSHVYWYRQLPEEGLKFMVYLQKENIIDESGMPKERFSAEFPKEGPSILRIQQVVRGDSAAYFCASSPLPSSYEQYFGPGTRLTVT.